This T cell receptor (beta chain) was recorded in a study of T cells after yellow fever vaccination. From the 5' RACE reads, TCRdb called clonotypes with MiXCR, one entry per CDR3 protein. The sample holds tens of thousands of distinct CDR3 sequences, over 7.5% seen once. With respect to this clonotype: The antigen is undetermined.

Trimming left V 3 bases short and J 6 bases short, with 7 bases between. This CDR3 contains 11 residues. Germline V CDR1 and CDR2: SGHDT, YYEEEE. Findings of the study overall: Although the secondary response was weaker, it peaked faster, at day 5 versus 15. The bulk population could contribute abundant contaminating clonotypes to FACS-sorted repertoires.

The sequenced sample was CD8+ T cells sorted from PBMCs, obtained on the day of the yellow fever booster vaccination. This chain links TRBV5-6 with TRBJ2-7, with unresolved D. This receptor was obtained from a man aged 25-45 years who received the YFV17D yellow fever vaccine. The CDR3 DNA reads TGTGCCAGCAGCTCGACTCGCGAGCAGTACTTC. Its protein product is CASSSTREQYF. Full variable domain (outside the CDR3, taken from reference TRBV5-6 and TRBJ2-7): DAGVTQSPTHLIKTRGQQVTLRCSPKSGHDTVSWYQQALGQGPQFIFQYYEEEERQRGNFPDRFSGHQFPNYSSELNVNALLLGDSALYLCASSSTREQYFGPGTRLTVT.